This is a list of T cell receptor beta chains from one sample in a study of shared clonotypes between healthy human individuals. Sequenced by immunoSEQ multiplex PCR; TCRdb stores in-frame clones only, minus some. The sample consists of about 800,000 clones, about 97% of them appearing once. The specimen was naive CD8+ T cells sorted from blood. The receptors were sampled from a man aged 25-40 years in good health. Both conserved end residues are part of each CDR3. Each record gives: J gene, D gene, clone size, V gene, CDR3 DNA, CDR3 protein. D genes are given only for firm matches. Clone sizes are given selectively: once, few, many, or a class where the clone is expanded.

J gene: TRBJ2-5; D gene: TRBD2; clone size: -; V gene: TRBV11-2; CDR3 DNA: TGTGCCAGCAGCTTAGATGGACTAGCGGGCCAAGAGACCCAGTACTTC; CDR3 protein: CASSLDGLAGQETQYF
J gene: TRBJ2-5; D gene: TRBD2; clone size: -; V gene: TRBV29-1; CDR3 DNA: TGCAGCGTGCTAGGGACTAGCGCCCAAGAGACCCAGTACTTC; CDR3 protein: CSVLGTSAQETQYF
J gene: TRBJ2-7; D gene: -; clone size: -; V gene: TRBV25-1; CDR3 DNA: TGTGCCAGCAGTGAATGGGGGCGCGGGTTTAACTACGAGCAGTACTTC; CDR3 protein: CASSEWGRGFNYEQYF
J gene: TRBJ1-1; D gene: -; clone size: -; V gene: TRBV27; CDR3 DNA: TGTGCCAGCAGTTTAATCGTCAGCCACACTGAAGCTTTCTTT; CDR3 protein: CASSLIVSHTEAFF
J gene: TRBJ1-5; D gene: -; clone size: -; V gene: TRBV27; CDR3 DNA: TGTGCCAGCACGTCAGGGGATCAGCCCCAGCATTTT; CDR3 protein: CASTSGDQPQHF
J gene: TRBJ2-2; D gene: TRBD1; clone size: -; V gene: TRBV7-9; CDR3 DNA: TGTGCCACCAGGTTTCCGGGACAGGACACCGGGGAGCTGTTTTTT; CDR3 protein: CATRFPGQDTGELFF
J gene: TRBJ2-5; D gene: TRBD1; clone size: -; V gene: TRBV7-2; CDR3 DNA: TGTGCCAGCAGCTTAGTTTGGGACAGAGGTGAGACCCAGTACTTC; CDR3 protein: CASSLVWDRGETQYF
J gene: TRBJ2-5; D gene: TRBD2; clone size: -; V gene: TRBV5-5; CDR3 DNA: TGTGCCAGCAGCTTGGGTAGCGGGAGTGTGGGGGGAGAGACCCAGTACTTC; CDR3 protein: CASSLGSGSVGGETQYF
J gene: TRBJ2-1; D gene: -; clone size: -; V gene: TRBV29-1; CDR3 DNA: TGCAGCGTGGGGGACGGTAACAATGAGCAGTTCTTC; CDR3 protein: CSVGDGNNEQFF
J gene: TRBJ2-2; D gene: -; clone size: -; V gene: TRBV18; CDR3 DNA: TGTGCCAGCTCACCATCCTGGAGTCAGGGTTGGACCGGGGAGCTGTTTTTT; CDR3 protein: CASSPSWSQGWTGELFF
J gene: TRBJ1-2; D gene: -; clone size: -; V gene: TRBV9; CDR3 DNA: TGTGCCAGCAACACTCACCCGGCCTATGGCTACACCTTC; CDR3 protein: CASNTHPAYGYTF
J gene: TRBJ2-1; D gene: TRBD1; clone size: -; V gene: TRBV29-1; CDR3 DNA: TGCAGCGTCACGCTAAACAGACAGGGTGGTGAGCAGTTCTTC; CDR3 protein: CSVTLNRQGGEQFF
J gene: TRBJ2-1; D gene: -; clone size: -; V gene: TRBV14; CDR3 DNA: TGTGCCAGCAGCCAAGATCCTATGTTGCATGAGCAGTTCTTC; CDR3 protein: CASSQDPMLHEQFF
J gene: TRBJ1-5; D gene: TRBD1; clone size: -; V gene: TRBV15; CDR3 DNA: TGTGCCACCAGCAGAGGGACAGGGGACTTCGCCCAGCCCCAGCATTTT; CDR3 protein: CATSRGTGDFAQPQHF
J gene: TRBJ2-3; D gene: -; clone size: -; V gene: TRBV7-6; CDR3 DNA: TGTGCCAGCAGCTTAAAATTTCGAGGGCAAACAGATACGCAGTATTTT; CDR3 protein: CASSLKFRGQTDTQYF
J gene: TRBJ2-7; D gene: -; clone size: -; V gene: TRBV18; CDR3 DNA: TGTGCCAGCTCACCCCCTAGGGTAGGGGTCGGGAACGAGCAGTACTTC; CDR3 protein: CASSPPRVGVGNEQYF
J gene: TRBJ2-1; D gene: -; clone size: -; V gene: TRBV21-1; CDR3 DNA: TGTGCCAGCAGCTTTAACGGGACAGGGGATGACGGTGAGCAGTTCTTC; CDR3 protein: CASSFNGTGDDGEQFF
J gene: TRBJ1-5; D gene: -; clone size: -; V gene: TRBV27; CDR3 DNA: TGTGCCAGCCAACGGAGGGCAAGTACACAGCCCCAGCATTTT; CDR3 protein: CASQRRASTQPQHF
J gene: TRBJ2-5; D gene: TRBD2; clone size: once; V gene: TRBV27; CDR3 DNA: TGTGCCAGCAGTCCCGGTACAGCGGGAGGGCGGGAGACCCAGTACTTC; CDR3 protein: CASSPGTAGGRETQYF
J gene: TRBJ1-1; D gene: -; clone size: -; V gene: TRBV7-9; CDR3 DNA: TGTGCCAGCAGCGACGGGGTTGGGTCCAACACTGAAGCTTTCTTT; CDR3 protein: CASSDGVGSNTEAFF
J gene: TRBJ2-1; D gene: TRBD1; clone size: -; V gene: TRBV29-1; CDR3 DNA: TGCAGCGTTGAAGAAAAGGGGACAGGGTACAATGAGCAGTTCTTC; CDR3 protein: CSVEEKGTGYNEQFF
J gene: TRBJ2-5; D gene: TRBD2; clone size: -; V gene: TRBV5-4; CDR3 DNA: TGTGCCAGCAGCCCCGCCGGGACTAGCGGGAGTCAATTCATTGAGACCCAGTACTTC; CDR3 protein: CASSPAGTSGSQFIETQYF
J gene: TRBJ1-4; D gene: -; clone size: -; V gene: TRBV25-1; CDR3 DNA: TGTGCCAGCAGTGAATGGGCAGGATCTAATGAAAAACTGTTTTTT; CDR3 protein: CASSEWAGSNEKLFF
J gene: TRBJ2-2; D gene: -; clone size: -; V gene: TRBV4-3; CDR3 DNA: TGCGCCAGCAGCCCTGATATGGAATTACACACCGGGGAGCTGTTTTTT; CDR3 protein: CASSPDMELHTGELFF
J gene: TRBJ2-5; D gene: TRBD1; clone size: -; V gene: TRBV11-1; CDR3 DNA: TGTGCCAGCAGCTTGACTCAGGGGGCTGGGGAGACCCAGTACTTC; CDR3 protein: CASSLTQGAGETQYF
J gene: TRBJ1-2; D gene: -; clone size: -; V gene: TRBV29-1; CDR3 DNA: TGCAGCGTTGACAGGCTTATTTATGGCTACACCTTC; CDR3 protein: CSVDRLIYGYTF
J gene: TRBJ2-7; D gene: -; clone size: -; V gene: TRBV7-9; CDR3 DNA: TGTGCCAGCAGCGGCACCCCGATCACCTACGAGCAGTACTTC; CDR3 protein: CASSGTPITYEQYF
J gene: TRBJ2-7; D gene: -; clone size: -; V gene: TRBV4-3; CDR3 DNA: TGCGCCAGCAGCCAAGACACAGCCGCTGGTTCCTACGAGCAGTACTTC; CDR3 protein: CASSQDTAAGSYEQYF
J gene: TRBJ2-3; D gene: -; clone size: -; V gene: TRBV28; CDR3 DNA: TGTGCCAGCACCACAATGACTAGCACAGATACGCAGTATTTT; CDR3 protein: CASTTMTSTDTQYF
J gene: TRBJ1-1; D gene: -; clone size: -; V gene: TRBV5-1; CDR3 DNA: TGCGCCAGCAGCTTGGAAGGGGGGAACACTGAAGCTTTCTTT; CDR3 protein: CASSLEGGNTEAFF
J gene: TRBJ2-7; D gene: -; clone size: -; V gene: TRBV6-6; CDR3 DNA: TGTGCCAGCAGTTACTTCGAGGCCGTAGGCGAGCAGTACTTC; CDR3 protein: CASSYFEAVGEQYF
J gene: TRBJ2-5; D gene: -; clone size: -; V gene: TRBV5-4; CDR3 DNA: TGTGCCAGCAGCTCTAGAGACCAAGAGACCCAGTACTTC; CDR3 protein: CASSSRDQETQYF
J gene: TRBJ2-3; D gene: -; clone size: -; V gene: TRBV29-1; CDR3 DNA: TGCAGCGTTGAACCGAGTCTTGGCGGGAAAGATAGCACAGATACGCAGTATTTT; CDR3 protein: CSVEPSLGGKDSTDTQYF
J gene: TRBJ2-2; D gene: TRBD2; clone size: -; V gene: TRBV29-1; CDR3 DNA: TGCAGCGTTCTACCGGGACTAGCGGCAAACACCGGGGAGCTGTTTTTT; CDR3 protein: CSVLPGLAANTGELFF
J gene: TRBJ1-1; D gene: -; clone size: -; V gene: TRBV4-1; CDR3 DNA: TGCGCCAGCAGCCAAGTTAATCTAAACACTGAAGCTTTCTTT; CDR3 protein: CASSQVNLNTEAFF
J gene: TRBJ2-1; D gene: TRBD1; clone size: -; V gene: TRBV5-5; CDR3 DNA: TGTGCCAGCAGCTCCGGACAGGGAAACAATGAGCAGTTCTTC; CDR3 protein: CASSSGQGNNEQFF
J gene: TRBJ2-1; D gene: TRBD2; clone size: -; V gene: TRBV29-1; CDR3 DNA: TGCAGCGTAGCGGGACTAGCGGGAGGGAATGAGCAGTTCTTC; CDR3 protein: CSVAGLAGGNEQFF
J gene: TRBJ2-7; D gene: TRBD2; clone size: -; V gene: TRBV5-6; CDR3 DNA: TGTGCCAGCAGCTTCCCCCGTCTAACCGGGGGGGAGCAGTACTTC; CDR3 protein: CASSFPRLTGGEQYF
J gene: TRBJ2-7; D gene: TRBD2; clone size: -; V gene: TRBV15; CDR3 DNA: TGTGCCACCAGCAGAGGTCCGGGACTATCCTACGAGCAGTACTTC; CDR3 protein: CATSRGPGLSYEQYF
J gene: TRBJ2-1; D gene: -; clone size: -; V gene: TRBV7-8; CDR3 DNA: TGTGCCAGCAGCTTAGAACAGTACAATGAGCAGTTCTTC; CDR3 protein: CASSLEQYNEQFF
J gene: TRBJ2-2; D gene: TRBD1; clone size: -; V gene: TRBV10-3; CDR3 DNA: TGTGCCATCAGCCCCGGGACAGGATCACCCGGGGAGCTGTTTTTT; CDR3 protein: CAISPGTGSPGELFF
J gene: TRBJ2-7; D gene: -; clone size: -; V gene: TRBV28; CDR3 DNA: TGTGCCAGCAGTTTAAAGGTCGAGCAGTACTTC; CDR3 protein: CASSLKVEQYF
J gene: TRBJ2-6; D gene: -; clone size: once; V gene: TRBV27; CDR3 DNA: TGTGCCAGCAGTTTGATAGGGACCTTTGGGGCCAACGTCCTGACTTTC; CDR3 protein: CASSLIGTFGANVLTF
J gene: TRBJ2-6; D gene: -; clone size: -; V gene: TRBV7-8; CDR3 DNA: TGTGCCAGCAGCTTATCTAGGAACTCTGGGGCCAACGTCCTGACTTTC; CDR3 protein: CASSLSRNSGANVLTF
J gene: TRBJ1-2; D gene: -; clone size: -; V gene: TRBV6-5; CDR3 DNA: TGTGCCAGCAGTTACGTCAGGGTGGGCTATGGCTACACCTTC; CDR3 protein: CASSYVRVGYGYTF
J gene: TRBJ1-2; D gene: -; clone size: -; V gene: TRBV7-9; CDR3 DNA: TGTGCCAGCAGCTCCGGATCCTATGGCTACACCTTC; CDR3 protein: CASSSGSYGYTF
J gene: TRBJ2-3; D gene: -; clone size: -; V gene: TRBV5-5; CDR3 DNA: TGTGCCAACTCGATGACGACGGACTACACAGATACGCAGTATTTT; CDR3 protein: CANSMTTDYTDTQYF
J gene: TRBJ2-1; D gene: -; clone size: -; V gene: TRBV13; CDR3 DNA: TGTGCCAGCTCCGTGGAAGCCTACAATGAGCAGTTCTTC; CDR3 protein: CASSVEAYNEQFF
J gene: TRBJ2-5; D gene: TRBD2; clone size: -; V gene: TRBV27; CDR3 DNA: TGTGCCAGCAGTTTTGGACTAGCGGGAGAAGAGACCCAGTACTTC; CDR3 protein: CASSFGLAGEETQYF
J gene: TRBJ2-7; D gene: -; clone size: -; V gene: TRBV29-1; CDR3 DNA: TGCAGCGTTGTATGGGCGGCTACCTACGAGCAGTACTTC; CDR3 protein: CSVVWAATYEQYF
J gene: TRBJ2-4; D gene: -; clone size: -; V gene: TRBV7-9; CDR3 DNA: TGTGCCAGCACCCTGGGAAGGGAGATCAGGGACATTCAGTACTTC; CDR3 protein: CASTLGREIRDIQYF
J gene: TRBJ2-7; D gene: TRBD2; clone size: -; V gene: TRBV7-9; CDR3 DNA: TGTGCCAGCAGCAGAACTAGCGGGATGCCCTACGAGCAGTACTTC; CDR3 protein: CASSRTSGMPYEQYF
J gene: TRBJ1-3; D gene: TRBD1; clone size: -; V gene: TRBV2; CDR3 DNA: TGTGCCAGCAGTGTGGGGACAGGGGATTCCTCTGGAAACACCATATATTTT; CDR3 protein: CASSVGTGDSSGNTIYF
J gene: TRBJ2-1; D gene: -; clone size: -; V gene: TRBV5-6; CDR3 DNA: TGTGCCAGCAGCCCCCCTGGGGGTGCCGACAATGAGCAGTTCTTC; CDR3 protein: CASSPPGGADNEQFF
J gene: TRBJ2-7; D gene: -; clone size: -; V gene: TRBV11-1; CDR3 DNA: TGTGCCAGCAGCTACGCGGGGTACCACGAGCAGTACTTC; CDR3 protein: CASSYAGYHEQYF
J gene: TRBJ1-5; D gene: -; clone size: -; V gene: TRBV2; CDR3 DNA: TGTGCCAGCAGTGAAGGCGGGTTTCCTACTCAGCCCCAGCATTTT; CDR3 protein: CASSEGGFPTQPQHF
J gene: TRBJ2-7; D gene: -; clone size: -; V gene: TRBV27; CDR3 DNA: TGTGCCAGCAGTCCCGCAACAGGGCCCCACTACGAGCAGTACTTC; CDR3 protein: CASSPATGPHYEQYF
J gene: TRBJ2-7; D gene: -; clone size: -; V gene: TRBV29-1; CDR3 DNA: TGCAGCGTTGAAGTGGAGAGCTCCTACGAGCAGTACTTC; CDR3 protein: CSVEVESSYEQYF
J gene: TRBJ2-1; D gene: TRBD2; clone size: -; V gene: TRBV15; CDR3 DNA: TGTGCCACCAGCCGCGTCCTAGCGGGAGTTAATGAGCAGTTCTTC; CDR3 protein: CATSRVLAGVNEQFF